This T cell receptor beta chain was observed in a study of human thymus T cells. Sequencing was performed with immunoSEQ multiplex PCR; in TCRdb, only in-frame clones are kept and a portion is missing. The data show around 120,000 clones, with around 94% seen just once and around 0.024% held by the top ten. Whole-study findings and limits: Related work showed strongly overlapping thymic repertoires across unrelated individuals.

Resections from corrective heart surgery supplied the thymus tissue. As regards this clone: Its target is not known.

The CDR3 loop spans 16 amino acids. The germline CDR1 and CDR2 sequences are LGHNA and YNFKEQ. V dropped 2 bases and J dropped 0; count of bases not matched to a gene: 2. The sequenced material came from thymus tissue. This chain uses TRBV4-2 with TRBJ2-3, with 10 positions matching TRBD2. The TCR was taken from a boy under two years old with a congenital heart defect but otherwise immunologically healthy. CDR3 sequence reads: CASSQLAGASTDTQYF. DNA for the CDR3: TGTGCCAGCAGCCAACTAGCGGGGGCTAGCACAGATACGCAGTATTTT.